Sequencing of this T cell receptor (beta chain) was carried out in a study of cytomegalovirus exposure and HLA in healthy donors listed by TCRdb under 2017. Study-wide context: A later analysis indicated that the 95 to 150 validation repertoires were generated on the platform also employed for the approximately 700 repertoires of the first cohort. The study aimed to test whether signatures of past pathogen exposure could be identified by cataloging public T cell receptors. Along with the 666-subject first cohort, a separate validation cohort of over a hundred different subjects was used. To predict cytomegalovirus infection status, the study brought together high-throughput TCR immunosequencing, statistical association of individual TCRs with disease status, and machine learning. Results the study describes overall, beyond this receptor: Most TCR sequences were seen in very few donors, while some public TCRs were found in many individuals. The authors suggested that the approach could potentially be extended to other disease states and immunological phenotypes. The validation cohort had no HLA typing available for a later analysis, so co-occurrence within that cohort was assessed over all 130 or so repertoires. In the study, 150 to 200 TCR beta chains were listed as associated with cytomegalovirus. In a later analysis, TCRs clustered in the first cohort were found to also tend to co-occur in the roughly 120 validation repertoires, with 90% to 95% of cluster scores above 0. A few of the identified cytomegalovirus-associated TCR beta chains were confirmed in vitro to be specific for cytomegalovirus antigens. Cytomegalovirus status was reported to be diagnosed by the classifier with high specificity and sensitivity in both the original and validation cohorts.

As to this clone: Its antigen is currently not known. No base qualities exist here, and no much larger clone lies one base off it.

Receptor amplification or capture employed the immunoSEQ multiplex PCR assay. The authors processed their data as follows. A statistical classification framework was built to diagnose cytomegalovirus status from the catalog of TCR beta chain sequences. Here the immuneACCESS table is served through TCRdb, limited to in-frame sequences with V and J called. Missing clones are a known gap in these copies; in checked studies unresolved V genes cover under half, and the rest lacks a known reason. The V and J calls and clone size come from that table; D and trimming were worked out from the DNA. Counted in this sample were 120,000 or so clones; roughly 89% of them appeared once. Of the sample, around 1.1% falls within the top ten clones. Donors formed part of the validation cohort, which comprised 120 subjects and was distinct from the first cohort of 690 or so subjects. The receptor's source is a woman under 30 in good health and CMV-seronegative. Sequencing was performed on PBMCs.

The CDR3 region reads CASSPDLAQTYEQYF. Here is the DNA: TGCGCCAGCAGCCCAGACCTAGCGCAAACCTACGAGCAGTACTTC. The chain employs TRBV4-3 and TRBJ2-7; TRBD2 is perhaps the D gene, given 6 matching bases. V loses 4 bases of germline sequence and J loses 2 bases, and the interval between the two ends is 15 bases. Including cysteine and phenylalanine, the CDR3 has 15 amino acids. The only DNA kept is the CDR3, 45 bases in frame from the first base. The germline V gene gives CDR1 as LGHNA and CDR2 as YSLEER.